The text below deals with one TCR beta chain. As yet, its antigen is unknown. TCRdb reprocessed the 5' RACE reads with MiXCR, giving one entry per CDR3 protein. The table records over 200,000 distinct CDR3 sequences, roughly a tenth of them present only once. These data originate in a study of CD8 T cells in ankylosing spondylitis. General study points: Relatively rare in peripheral blood, disease-linked clones were also CD8+.

CDR1 LGHDT and CDR2 YNNKEL come from the germline V gene (reference sequence). V was shortened by 0 bases and J by 4 bases, with 22 bases between the two germline ends. CDR3 length equals 19 residues. The genes are TRBV3-1 and TRBJ2-1; TRBD2 might be the D (7 bases). This receptor was identified in a male donor with ankylosing spondylitis or in good health (not recorded which). The specimen was blood, either unsorted or a sorted T cell fraction (not recorded which). As DNA, the CDR3 is TGTGCCAGCAGCCAAGAGGGTGGAGGGGGGGCCCCCGGTTACAATGAGCAGTTCTTC. Protein: CASSQEGGGGAPGYNEQFF.